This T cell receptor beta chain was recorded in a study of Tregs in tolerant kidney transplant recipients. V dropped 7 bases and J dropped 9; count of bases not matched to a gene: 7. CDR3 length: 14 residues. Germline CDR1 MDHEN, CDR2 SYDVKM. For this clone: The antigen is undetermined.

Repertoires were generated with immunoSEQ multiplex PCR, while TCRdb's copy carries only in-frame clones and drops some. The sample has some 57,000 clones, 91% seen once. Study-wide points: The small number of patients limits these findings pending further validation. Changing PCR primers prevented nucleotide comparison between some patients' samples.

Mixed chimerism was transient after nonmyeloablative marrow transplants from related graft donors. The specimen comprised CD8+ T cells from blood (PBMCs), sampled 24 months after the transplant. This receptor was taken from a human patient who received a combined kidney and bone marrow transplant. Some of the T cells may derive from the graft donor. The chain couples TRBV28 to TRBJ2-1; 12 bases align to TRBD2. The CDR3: CASTSTSGGREQFF. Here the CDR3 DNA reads TGTGCCAGCACCTCGACTAGCGGGGGACGTGAGCAGTTCTTC.